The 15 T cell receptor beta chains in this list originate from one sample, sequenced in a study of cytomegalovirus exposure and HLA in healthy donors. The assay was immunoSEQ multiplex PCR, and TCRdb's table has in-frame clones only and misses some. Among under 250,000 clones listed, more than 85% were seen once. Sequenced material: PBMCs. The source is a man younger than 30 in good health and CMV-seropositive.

This chain's CDR3 is CASSSQGPRRTKPQHF. CDR3 nucleotides: TGCGCCAGCAGCTCCCAGGGGCCCCGGAGGACGAAGCCCCAGCATTTT. The chain carries TRBV5-1 and TRBJ1-5, with a weak D call TRBD1 (6 bases). Germline CDR1 and CDR2: SGHRS and YFSETQ. This CDR3 is 16 amino acids long. The V end was cut by 3 bases, the J end by 8 bases, with 21 bases between.

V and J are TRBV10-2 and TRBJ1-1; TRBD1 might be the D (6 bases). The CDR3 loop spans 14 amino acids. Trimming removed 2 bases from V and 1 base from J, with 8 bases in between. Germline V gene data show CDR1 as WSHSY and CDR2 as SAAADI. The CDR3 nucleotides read TGCGCCAGCAGTGAGAGGACAGCGAACACTGAAGCTTTCTTT. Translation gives CASSERTANTEAFF.

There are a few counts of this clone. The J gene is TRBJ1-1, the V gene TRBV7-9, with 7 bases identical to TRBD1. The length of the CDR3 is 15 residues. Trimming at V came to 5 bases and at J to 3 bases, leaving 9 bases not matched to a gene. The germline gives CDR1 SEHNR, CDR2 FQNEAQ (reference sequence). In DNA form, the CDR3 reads TGTGCCAGCAGCCCCACCGACAGGGTCGACACTGAAGCTTTCTTT. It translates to CASSPTDRVDTEAFF.

CDR3 DNA sequence: TGTGCCTGTCGGGGACCAAGGAACACTGAAGCTTTCTTT. It is translated as CACRGPRNTEAFF. The rearrangement joins TRBV30 to TRBJ1-1; a possible D gene is TRBD1 (5 bases). Germline V lookup: CDR1 GTSNPN, CDR2 SVGIG (reference sequence). This CDR3 comprises 13 residues. V lost 6 bases and J lost 1, with 12 bases in between.

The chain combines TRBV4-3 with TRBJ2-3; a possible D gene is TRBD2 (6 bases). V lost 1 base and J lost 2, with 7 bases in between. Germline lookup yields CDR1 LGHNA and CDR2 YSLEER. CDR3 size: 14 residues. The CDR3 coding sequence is TGCGCCAGCAGCCAAGCGGGAGCCACAGATACGCAGTATTTT. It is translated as CASSQAGATDTQYF.

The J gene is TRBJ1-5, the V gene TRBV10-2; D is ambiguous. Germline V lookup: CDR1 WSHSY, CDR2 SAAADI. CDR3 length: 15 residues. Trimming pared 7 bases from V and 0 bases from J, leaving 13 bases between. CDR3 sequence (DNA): TGCGCCAGCACGGGTACAAGTTATAGCAATCAGCCCCAGCATTTT. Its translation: CASTGTSYSNQPQHF.

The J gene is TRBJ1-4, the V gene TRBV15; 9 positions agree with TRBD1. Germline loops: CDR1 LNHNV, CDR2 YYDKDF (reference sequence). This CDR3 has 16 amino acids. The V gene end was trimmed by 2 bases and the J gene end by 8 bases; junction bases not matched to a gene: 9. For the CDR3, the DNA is TGTGCCACCAGCAGATCAACCGGACAGGGGCACGAAAAACTGTTTTTT. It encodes CATSRSTGQGHEKLFF.

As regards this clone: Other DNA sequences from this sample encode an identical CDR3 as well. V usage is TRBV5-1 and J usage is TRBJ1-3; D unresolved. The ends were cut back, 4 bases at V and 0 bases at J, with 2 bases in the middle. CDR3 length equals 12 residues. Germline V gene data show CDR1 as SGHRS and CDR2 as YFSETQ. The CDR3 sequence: CASSPSGNTIYF. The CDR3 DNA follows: TGCGCCAGCAGCCCCTCTGGAAACACCATATATTTT.

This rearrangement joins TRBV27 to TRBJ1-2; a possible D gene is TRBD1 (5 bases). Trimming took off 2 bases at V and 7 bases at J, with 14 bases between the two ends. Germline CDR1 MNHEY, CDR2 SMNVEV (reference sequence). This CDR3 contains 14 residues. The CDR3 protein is CASSLVGVRSGYTF. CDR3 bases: TGTGCCAGCAGTTTAGTAGGGGTGAGGTCTGGCTACACCTTC.

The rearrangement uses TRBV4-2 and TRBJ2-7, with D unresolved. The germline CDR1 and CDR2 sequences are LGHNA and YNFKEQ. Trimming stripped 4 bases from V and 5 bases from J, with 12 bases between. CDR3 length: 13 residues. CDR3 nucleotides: TGTGCCAGCAGCCCCGGGCGTGTGGACGAGCAGTACTTC. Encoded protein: CASSPGRVDEQYF.

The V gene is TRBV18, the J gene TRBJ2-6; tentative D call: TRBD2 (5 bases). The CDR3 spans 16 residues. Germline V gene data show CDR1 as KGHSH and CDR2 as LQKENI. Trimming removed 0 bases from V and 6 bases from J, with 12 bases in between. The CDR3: CASSPPSGGQANVLTF. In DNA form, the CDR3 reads TGTGCCAGCTCACCACCGAGCGGCGGCCAGGCCAACGTCCTGACTTTC.

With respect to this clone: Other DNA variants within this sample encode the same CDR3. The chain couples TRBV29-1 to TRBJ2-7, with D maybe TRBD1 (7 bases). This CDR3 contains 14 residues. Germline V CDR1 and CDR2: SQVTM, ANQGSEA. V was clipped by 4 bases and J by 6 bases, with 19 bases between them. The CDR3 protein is CSVVGQGGPAEQYF. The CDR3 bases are TGCAGCGTTGTGGGGCAGGGGGGCCCCGCCGAGCAGTACTTC.

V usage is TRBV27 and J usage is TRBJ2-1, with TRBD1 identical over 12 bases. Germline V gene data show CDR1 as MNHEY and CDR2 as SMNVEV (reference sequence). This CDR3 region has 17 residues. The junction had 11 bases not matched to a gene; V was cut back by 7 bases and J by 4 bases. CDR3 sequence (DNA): TGTGCCAGCAACAGAGGGACAGGGGGCTTTGTTTACAATGAGCAGTTCTTC. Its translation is CASNRGTGGFVYNEQFF.

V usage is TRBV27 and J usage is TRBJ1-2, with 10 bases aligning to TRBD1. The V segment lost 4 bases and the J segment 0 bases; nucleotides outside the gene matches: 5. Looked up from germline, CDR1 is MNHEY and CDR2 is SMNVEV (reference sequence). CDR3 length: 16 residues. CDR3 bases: TGTGCCAGCAGTTCCGCTGGGACAGGGGCTAACTATGGCTACACCTTC. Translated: CASSSAGTGANYGYTF.

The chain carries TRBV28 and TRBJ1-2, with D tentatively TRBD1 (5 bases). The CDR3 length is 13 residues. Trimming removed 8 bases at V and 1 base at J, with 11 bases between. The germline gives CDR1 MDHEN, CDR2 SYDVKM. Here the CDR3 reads CASLGGVNYGYTF. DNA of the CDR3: TGTGCCAGCCTCGGGGGGGTTAACTATGGCTACACCTTC.